The clone carrying this T cell receptor beta chain has a single count. The antigen is not known. TCR beta CDR3 was amplified from genomic DNA by two-round multiplex PCR. Each TRBV and TRBJ gene had its own primer in the first PCR round. Each CDR3 protein gets one entry after TCRdb re-called the multiplex PCR reads with MiXCR. The table records 20,000 to 25,000 distinct CDR3 sequences, around 39% of them present only once. The sample comes from a study of prognosis after radiotherapy for stage I lung cancer. Points from the study as a whole: Lower post-radiation Shannon entropy was seen in patients who went on to develop distant metastases. Differing TRBV and TRBJ gene usage was reportedly seen between patients with and without metastases.

CDR1 and CDR2 (germline): SGHTA, FQGNSA. The CDR3 contains 17 residues. V lost 5 bases and J lost 5, with 25 bases in between. The receptor was derived from a donor at least 50 years old with non-small cell lung cancer. V is TRBV7-2 and J is TRBJ2-7, with D tentatively TRBD2 (6 bases). The sample in question was PBMCs, obtained before or after stereotactic body radiation therapy (not recorded which). The CDR3 DNA reads TGTGCCAGCAGCCCCGAGAGTCGGACTATCTGGAGAGACGAGCAGTACTTC. Its translation is CASSPESRTIWRDEQYF.